This entry is about one TCR beta chain. Trimming at V came to 6 bases and at J to 4 bases, leaving 3 bases not matched to a gene. The CDR3 is 13 amino acids. Germline-derived CDR1 and CDR2 are MNHEY and SVGEGT. Sequenced by immunoSEQ multiplex PCR; TCRdb stores in-frame clones only, minus some. The profile shows fewer than 350,000 clones, 70% to 90% of them singletons. The data were taken from a study of blood T cell repertoires in COVID-19. The chain uses TRBV6-2 or TRBV6-3 and TRBJ1-1; 9 bases fit TRBD1. The receptor was derived from a woman younger than 45 who had recovered from COVID-19. The sample consisted of PBMCs or T cells enriched from blood (not recorded which). CDR3 residues: CASSWDRVTEAFF. Written as DNA, the CDR3 is TGTGCCAGCAGCTGGGACAGGGTCACTGAAGCTTTCTTT.